This TCR beta chain is from a study of blood T cell repertoires in COVID-19. Background on the study: In each case, the material was cDNA or gDNA derived from T cells, B-cell-depleted T cells, or PBMCs.

The CDR3 loop spans 15 amino acids. V lost 2 bases and J 8 bases, leaving 16 bases between the germline ends. Looked up from germline, CDR1 is MNHEY and CDR2 is SMNVEV (reference sequence). Here immunoSEQ multiplex PCR was the method, and the copy in TCRdb shows in-frame clones only, minus some. Among 350,000 to 450,000 clones listed, roughly 86% were seen once. Sequencing was performed on PBMCs or T cells enriched from blood (not recorded which). The source is a man aged 40-55 years in a cohort exposed to, infected with or recovered from COVID-19 (not recorded which). The chain carries TRBV27 and TRBJ2-1; perhaps TRBD1 as D (5 bases). The CDR3 here is CASSLPATAMHEQFF. The CDR3 bases are TGTGCCAGCAGTTTACCCGCGACAGCGATGCATGAGCAGTTCTTC.